The rows below give T cell receptor beta chains drawn from one sample of a study of beta chain features in type 1 diabetes. Profiled with immunoSEQ multiplex PCR; TCRdb holds only in-frame clones, not every one. The table has 300,000 to 350,000 clones, about 20% seen once. Specimen: naive CD4+ T cells from blood. The source of these receptors is a woman under 30 in good health. Both conserved end residues are part of each CDR3. The D gene is left open where the match is weak. Not all rows give a size; the values are once, few, many and, for expanded clones, a class.

D	size	V	J	DNA	CDR3
TRBD2	-	TRBV30	TRBJ2-2	TGTGCCTGGACGAAGCGGGAGATAGGCGGGGAGCTGTTTTTT	CAWTKREIGGELFF
-	few	TRBV5-1	TRBJ2-1	TGCGCCAGCAGCTCACTTCCACTAGCAGACAATGAGCAGTTCTTC	CASSSLPLADNEQFF
-	-	TRBV5-6	TRBJ2-7	TGTGCCAGCAGCTTGGTACCCGGGCTCCACAGGCCCTACGAGCAGTACTTC	CASSLVPGLHRPYEQYF
-	-	TRBV5-1	TRBJ2-2	TGCGCCAGCAGCCCTGGGACATTCGTGGGCGGGGAGCTGTTTTTT	CASSPGTFVGGELFF
TRBD1	-	TRBV6-6	TRBJ1-1	TGTGCCAGCAGTTACCCACAGGGGCAAGCTTTCTTT	CASSYPQGQAFF
-	few	TRBV10-3	TRBJ2-7	TGTGCCATCAGTGTACCGGGGGGCATCTACGAGCAGTACTTC	CAISVPGGIYEQYF
-	-	TRBV9	TRBJ1-2	TGTGCCAGCAGCGTAGGGGGCCAGGACTATGGCTACACCTTC	CASSVGGQDYGYTF
-	-	TRBV5-1	TRBJ1-4	TGCGCCAGCAGCCCCGCGGCGGTTAATGAAAAACTGTTTTTT	CASSPAAVNEKLFF
TRBD1	few	TRBV5-6	TRBJ2-5	TGTGCCAGCAGCTTCGAGGGGGCTACCGGGGAGACCCAGTACTTC	CASSFEGATGETQYF
TRBD1	-	TRBV15	TRBJ1-5	TGTGCCACCAGCACCCGGACAGGCCCTAGCAATCAGCCCCAGCATTTT	CATSTRTGPSNQPQHF
TRBD1	-	TRBV5-1	TRBJ2-1	TGCGCCAGCAGCGAACCTGGGACAGGGCAGTTCTTC	CASSEPGTGQFF
-	-	TRBV2	TRBJ1-2	TGTGCCAGCAGTAGGGGCGATCGAGGCTACACCTTC	CASSRGDRGYTF
-	-	TRBV11-3	TRBJ2-5	TGTGCCAGCAGCCCTAGCCTCCAAGAGACCCAGTACTTC	CASSPSLQETQYF
-	few	TRBV30	TRBJ2-5	TGTGCCTGGAGTGTAGGAGGAGAGACCCAGTACTTC	CAWSVGGETQYF
-	-	TRBV15	TRBJ2-6	TGTGCCACCGGGAGTGGGGCCAACGTCCTGACTTTC	CATGSGANVLTF
TRBD1	-	TRBV19	TRBJ2-6	TGTGCCAGTGGACAGGGGTCCTACTCTGGGGCCAACGTCCTGACTTTC	CASGQGSYSGANVLTF
-	-	TRBV30	TRBJ2-7	TGTGCCTGGACGACTGAAGGCCCCTACGAGCAGTACTTC	CAWTTEGPYEQYF
-	-	TRBV10-3	TRBJ1-1	TGTGCCATCATGGGGGGGAACACTGAAGCTTTCTTT	CAIMGGNTEAFF
-	-	TRBV5-4	TRBJ1-1	TGTGCCAGCAGCGAGGGGGTAGGGAAGCCTGAAGCTTTCTTT	CASSEGVGKPEAFF
-	few	TRBV9	TRBJ2-1	TGTGCCAGCAGCGAGGAGACTGCTAGCTCTCCCCCTGAGCAGTTCTTC	CASSEETASSPPEQFF
TRBD2	few	TRBV14	TRBJ2-1	TGTGCCAGCAGCCGACCCATCGGGGGGGAGCAGTTCTTC	CASSRPIGGEQFF
TRBD1	few	TRBV7-2	TRBJ2-7	TGTGCCAGCAGCTCCAGAAGGGGACAGGGGCACTCCTACGAGCAGTACTTC	CASSSRRGQGHSYEQYF